These T cell receptor beta chains were read from a single sample in a study of blood T cell repertoires in COVID-19. Clones were sequenced by immunoSEQ multiplex PCR, and TCRdb holds only the in-frame ones, with some missing. The table has over 200,000 clones, around 89% seen once. Sequencing used peripheral blood. The source is a woman aged 40 to 50 with acute or convalescent COVID-19. Both conserved end residues are part of each CDR3. The D gene is left open where the match is weak. The size field is filled for only some rows; it gives once, few, many or a size class.

TRBV6-5	TRBD1	once	TRBJ1-5	CASRTGTGDQPQHF	TGTGCCAGCAGGACCGGGACAGGAGATCAGCCCCAGCATTTT
TRBV6-1	TRBD1	.	TRBJ1-2	CASSEAWDRIYGYTF	TGTGCCAGCAGTGAAGCCTGGGACAGGATATATGGCTACACCTTC
TRBV9	TRBD1	.	TRBJ1-1	CASSESGGTEAFF	TGTGCCAGCAGCGAATCAGGGGGTACTGAAGCTTTCTTT
TRBV13	TRBD1	.	TRBJ1-1	CASSFLDRGTEAFF	TGTGCCAGCAGCTTCCTCGACAGGGGCACTGAAGCTTTCTTT
TRBV5-1	.	once	TRBJ1-6	CASSGGVTYNSPLHF	TGCGCCAGCAGCGGGGGGGTAACCTATAATTCACCCCTCCACTTT
TRBV5-1	TRBD2	.	TRBJ2-5	CASSLAWGGGASQETQYF	TGCGCCAGCAGCTTGGCCTGGGGCGGGGGGGCCTCCCAAGAGACCCAGTACTTC
TRBV5-1	.	.	TRBJ1-1	CASSLGSGRVVNTEAFF	TGCGCCAGCAGCTTGGGCTCAGGCAGGGTGGTGAACACTGAAGCTTTCTTT
TRBV18	TRBD1	.	TRBJ1-2	CASSLQGDYGYTF	TGTGCCAGCTCACTGCAGGGGGACTATGGCTACACCTTC
TRBV5-6	.	.	TRBJ1-6	CASSLYQGSSYNSPLHF	TGTGCCAGCAGCCTGTATCAGGGGTCCTCCTATAATTCACCCCTCCACTTT
TRBV2	.	.	TRBJ1-6	CASSLTESSYNSPLHF	TGTGCCAGCAGCCTGACAGAGAGCTCCTATAATTCACCCCTCCACTTT
TRBV5-1	TRBD1	.	TRBJ2-3	CASSSTTGGSVQYF	TGCGCCAGCAGCTCGACCACAGGGGGTAGTGTTCAGTATTTT
TRBV11-2	.	.	TRBJ1-6	CASSPLTAYNSPLHF	TGTGCCAGCAGCCCGCTGACAGCCTATAATTCACCCCTCCACTTT
TRBV7-2	.	.	TRBJ1-2	CASSFGLFSSRQDGYTF	TGTGCCAGCAGCTTCGGACTCTTCTCATCGAGGCAGGATGGCTACACCTTC
TRBV10-2	.	.	TRBJ1-1	CASTHVEQGGEAFF	TGCGCCAGCACCCACGTGGAGCAGGGAGGGGAAGCTTTCTTT
TRBV5-1	.	.	TRBJ1-2	CASSRNYRGQMENYGYTF	TGCGCCAGCAGCCGAAATTATAGAGGACAGATGGAGAACTATGGCTACACCTTC
TRBV9	.	once	TRBJ2-1	CASSVELPGHTGGGQFF	TGTGCCAGCAGCGTAGAGCTCCCAGGGCACACAGGGGGGGGGCAGTTCTTC
TRBV11-2	TRBD1	.	TRBJ1-6	CASRSPGQKSSPLHF	TGTGCCAGCAGATCTCCGGGACAGAAGTCCTCACCCCTCCACTTT
TRBV6-5	.	.	TRBJ1-1	CASSYSGDRVNTEAFF	TGTGCCAGCAGTTACTCGGGCGACCGTGTGAACACTGAAGCTTTCTTT
TRBV7-2	.	.	TRBJ1-2	CASSLDVGLSNYGYTF	TGTGCCAGCAGCTTAGATGTGGGGCTTTCTAACTATGGCTACACCTTC
TRBV2	.	.	TRBJ1-3	CASLSGNTIYF	TGTGCCAGCCTCTCGGGGAACACCATATATTTT
TRBV6-1	.	.	TRBJ1-3	CASSEGPRGSRGNTIYF	TGTGCCAGCAGTGAAGGCCCACGAGGGTCGCGCGGAAACACCATATATTTT
TRBV13	TRBD2	.	TRBJ2-3	CASRLAGGPIDTQYF	TGTGCCAGCAGACTAGCGGGGGGGCCTATAGATACGCAGTATTTT
TRBV5-5	TRBD1	few	TRBJ2-2	CASSWTGDTGELFF	TGTGCCAGCAGCTGGACAGGGGACACCGGGGAGCTGTTTTTT
TRBV19	.	.	TRBJ1-4	CASSILLANEKLFF	TGTGCCAGTAGTATTTTATTGGCAAATGAAAAACTGTTTTTT
TRBV6-1	.	few	TRBJ1-3	CASSEALLFSGNTIYF	TGTGCCAGCAGTGAAGCTCTCCTATTCTCTGGAAACACCATATATTTT
TRBV14	.	.	TRBJ1-2	CASSQDWGEGNYGYTF	TGTGCCAGCAGCCAAGACTGGGGGGAGGGCAACTATGGCTACACCTTC
TRBV30	.	.	TRBJ1-1	CAWRSGHRVKPEAFF	TGTGCCTGGAGGTCGGGACACAGGGTAAAACCTGAAGCTTTCTTT
TRBV4-1	TRBD1	.	TRBJ1-3	CASSHRDRDGNTIYF	TGCGCCAGCAGCCACAGGGACAGGGATGGAAACACCATATATTTT
TRBV25-1	.	.	TRBJ1-2	CASSEGGRSYTF	TGTGCCAGCAGTGAGGGGGGACGAAGCTACACCTTC
TRBV15	TRBD1	.	TRBJ1-4	CATSSPRTGGNEKLFF	TGTGCCACCAGCAGTCCGCGGACAGGAGGAAATGAAAAACTGTTTTTT
TRBV4-1	TRBD1	.	TRBJ1-3	CASSQTRDRGPGNTIYF	TGCGCCAGCAGCCAAACCCGGGACAGAGGTCCTGGAAACACCATATATTTT
TRBV18	TRBD1	once	TRBJ1-2	CASSLRISGTGARNPSGYTF	TGTGCCAGCTCACTTCGAATATCCGGGACAGGGGCGAGGAACCCCTCCGGCTACACCTTC
TRBV19	.	.	TRBJ1-1	CASSSYNTEAFF	TGTGCCAGTAGTAGCTACAACACTGAAGCTTTCTTT
TRBV27	TRBD2	.	TRBJ2-1	CASSALAGGYNEQFF	TGTGCCAGTAGTGCACTAGCGGGGGGATACAATGAGCAGTTCTTC
TRBV30	.	.	TRBJ2-3	CAWSVEQSVTDTQYF	TGTGCCTGGAGTGTGGAACAGAGTGTCACAGATACGCAGTATTTT
TRBV12-3/TRBV12-4	.	.	TRBJ1-2	CAGWGANYGYTF	TGTGCCGGATGGGGGGCTAACTATGGCTACACCTTC
TRBV2	.	.	TRBJ1-2	CASSGRGDYGYTF	TGTGCCAGCAGTGGGCGGGGGGACTATGGCTACACCTTC
TRBV6-5	.	.	TRBJ2-2	CASSFLDRNTGELFF	TGTGCCAGCAGTTTCCTCGACAGGAACACCGGGGAGCTGTTTTTT
TRBV6-2/TRBV6-3	TRBD2	.	TRBJ2-1	CASSTLLAGGHNEQFF	TGTGCCAGCAGTACCCTACTAGCGGGGGGGCATAATGAGCAGTTCTTC
TRBV29-1	.	.	TRBJ1-4	CAIQGLNEKLFF	TGCGCCATACAGGGCCTTAATGAAAAACTGTTTTTT
TRBV6-1	.	.	TRBJ1-2	CASSEVGPARYGYTF	TGTGCCAGCAGTGAAGTGGGGCCCGCTCGCTATGGCTACACCTTC
TRBV6-6	.	.	TRBJ1-2	CASSYSGQTNYGYTF	TGTGCCAGCAGTTACTCAGGACAGACTAACTATGGCTACACCTTC
TRBV6-5	TRBD1	.	TRBJ1-4	CASSSGTGGEKLFF	TGTGCCAGCAGTTCCGGGACAGGGGGCGAAAAACTGTTTTTT
TRBV4-1	TRBD2	.	TRBJ2-1	CASSQDRPGLGDNEQFF	TGCGCCAGCAGCCAAGATCGTCCGGGACTAGGGGACAATGAGCAGTTCTTC
TRBV7-9	.	.	TRBJ1-1	CASSSGGVFDTEAFF	TGTGCCAGCAGCTCAGGAGGGGTTTTCGACACTGAAGCTTTCTTT
TRBV2	TRBD2	.	TRBJ2-5	CASSAGLAVVTQYF	TGTGCCAGCAGCGCGGGACTAGCTGTTGTGACCCAGTACTTC
TRBV19	.	.	TRBJ2-1	CASSIVELRGSYNEQFF	TGTGCCAGTAGTATAGTAGAACTAAGGGGATCCTACAATGAGCAGTTCTTC
TRBV6-5	.	.	TRBJ2-1	CASTVFNEQFF	TGTGCCAGTACAGTTTTTAATGAGCAGTTCTTC
TRBV5-4	TRBD2	.	TRBJ2-3	CASSAGLAGTDTQYF	TGTGCCAGCAGCGCGGGACTAGCGGGGACAGATACGCAGTATTTT
TRBV20-1	TRBD2	.	TRBJ2-3	CSASERGGPDTQYF	TGCAGTGCTAGTGAGCGGGGGGGACCGGATACGCAGTATTTT
TRBV19	.	.	TRBJ1-5	CASSIMGEGNQPQHF	TGTGCCAGTAGTATTATGGGAGAGGGCAATCAGCCCCAGCATTTT
TRBV4-2	.	.	TRBJ2-1	CASSHLARGTYNEQFF	TGTGCCAGCAGCCACCTAGCGAGGGGCACCTACAATGAGCAGTTCTTC
TRBV5-1	.	.	TRBJ2-5	CASRFAGQETQYF	TGCGCCAGCAGATTCGCAGGCCAAGAGACCCAGTACTTC
TRBV10-3	TRBD1	once	TRBJ1-2	CAISTGQGINYGYTF	TGTGCCATCAGTACTGGACAGGGAATAAACTATGGCTACACCTTC
TRBV6-1	TRBD1	once	TRBJ1-5	CASSEYRTGGNQPQHF	TGTGCCAGCAGTGAATACAGGACAGGTGGCAATCAGCCCCAGCATTTT